This T cell receptor beta chain originates from a study of T cell responses to AZD1222 COVID-19 vaccine. Study-wide context: Second-dose intervals of approximately 4 or approximately 12 weeks were pooled. The study's findings and limits: Most donors were white British and more were female, and clonal diversity was possibly underestimated. The span of vaccine-associated CD4 TCRs extended across spike, with dominance at 160-218 and 743-854. Unmutated variant regions are reportedly targeted by nearly half of spike-specific TCRs.

The protocol was immunoSEQ multiplex PCR, while the TCRdb copy is restricted to in-frame clones and leaves out a portion. The sample lists over 150,000 clones; 75% to 95% were seen once. This clone showed up just a few times. The antigen is unknown. Trimming removed 4 bases at V and 2 bases at J, with 12 bases between. The CDR3 consists of 14 residues. Germline V gene data show CDR1 as MNHEY and CDR2 as SVGEGT. The source was peripheral blood, collected on day 0 of AZD1222 vaccination. The receptor was isolated from an adult in good health. The chain employs TRBV6-2 or TRBV6-3 and TRBJ2-7, with a weak D call TRBD2 (6 bases). The DNA for the CDR3 is TGTGCCAGCAGTTTGCGGGAAGGGCCCTACGAGCAGTACTTC. Its translation: CASSLREGPYEQYF.